Below are 27 T cell receptor beta chains sequenced from a single sample in a study of blood T cell repertoires in COVID-19. Sequencing was performed with immunoSEQ multiplex PCR; in TCRdb, only in-frame clones are kept and a portion is missing. The table lists over 150,000 clones, 84% of them singletons. Sequenced: peripheral blood. The receptors shown here come from a man aged 18 to 35 with active or convalescent COVID-19.

The V gene is TRBV30, the J gene TRBJ1-4, with TRBD1 matching 9 bases. CDR1 GTSNPN and CDR2 SVGIG come from the germline V gene (reference sequence). V was pared by 5 bases and J by 9 bases, with 10 bases of the junction left unmatched. The length of the CDR3 is 14 residues. CDR3 sequence reads: CAWSVPGTGQKLFF. CDR3 nucleotide sequence: TGTGCCTGGTCAGTACCCGGGACAGGGCAAAAACTGTTTTTT.

The rearrangement joins TRBV20-1 to TRBJ1-2; D not certain. The germline V and J ends were trimmed by 3 bases and 5 bases, with 19 bases remaining between them. CDR3 length: 15 residues. The V gene's germline CDR1 is DFQATT and CDR2 SNEGSKA (reference sequence). CDR3 DNA: TGCAGTGCTAGTCACCACCGGACGGGGATATATGGCTACACCTTC. It codes for CSASHHRTGIYGYTF.

The chain's CDR3 is CASSPGTVNEKLFF. CDR3 coding DNA: TGTGCCAGCAGTCCCGGGACAGTTAATGAAAAACTGTTTTTT. The chain uses TRBV7-9 and TRBJ1-4; 7 nucleotides match TRBD1. Germline V CDR1 and CDR2: SEHNR, FQNEAQ (reference sequence). The trim removed 6 bases at V and 4 bases at J, leaving 5 bases unmatched. This CDR3 comprises 14 residues.

In its sample, this clone was seen once. At one boundary the junction diverges from the germline segment, which might be a read error. The J gene is TRBJ2-1, the V gene TRBV6-5, with TRBD2 matching 7 bases. The CDR3 totals 12 residues. CDR1 is MNHEY, CDR2 SVGAGI, per germline. The DNA of the CDR3 is TGTGTCAGCAGTTCGATAGCGGGTGAGCAGTTCTTC. It encodes CVSSSIAGEQFF.

This clone has only a few counts. The chain couples TRBV9 to TRBJ1-5; D unclear. Trimming left V 0 bases short and J 0 bases short, with 7 bases between. The CDR3 runs to 15 residues. Germline V lookup: CDR1 SGDLS, CDR2 YYNGEE. The CDR3 DNA sequence: TGTGCCAGCAGCGTAGGGCAGTTTAGCAATCAGCCCCAGCATTTT. Protein sequence: CASSVGQFSNQPQHF. Complete variable domain (other parts from reference TRBV9 and TRBJ1-5): DSGVTQTPKHLITATGQRVTLRCSPRSGDLSVYWYQQSLDQGLQFLIQYYNGEERAKGNILERFSAQQFPDLHSELNLSSLELGDSALYFCASSVGQFSNQPQHFGDGTRLSIL.

The rearrangement joins TRBV2 to TRBJ2-7, with 7 positions matching TRBD1. This CDR3 contains 14 residues. Looked up from germline, CDR1 is SNHLY and CDR2 is FYNNEI. J was trimmed by 3 bases and V by 6 bases; bases with no gene match: 8. In DNA form, the CDR3 reads TGTGCCAGCAGGCTACAGGGGACGATCTACGAGCAGTACTTC. It encodes CASRLQGTIYEQYF.

This clone was counted many times. The J gene is TRBJ2-5, the V gene TRBV6-5; 9 bases align to TRBD1. Germline CDR1 and CDR2: MNHEY and SVGAGI. The CDR3 has 15 amino acids. With V trimmed by 0 bases and J by 4 bases, 3 bases remained unmatched. The CDR3 DNA sequence: TGTGCCAGCAGTTACTCTGGGACAGGGTCAGAGACCCAGTACTTC. As protein: CASSYSGTGSETQYF.

The chain links TRBV7-9 to TRBJ1-3; 8 bases are a match to TRBD1. The ends lost 5 bases at V and 4 bases at J; junction bases unmatched: 7. The CDR3 is made up of 15 amino acids. Germline CDR1 is SEHNR and CDR2 is FQNEAQ (reference sequence). CDR3: CASSLWTGLGNTIYF. CDR3 DNA sequence: TGTGCCAGCAGCCTCTGGACAGGGCTGGGAAACACCATATATTTT.

The chain recombines TRBV28 with TRBJ2-2; the D gene is possibly TRBD1 (6 bases). The CDR3 extends over 15 amino acids. V was clipped by 6 bases and J by 2 bases, with 13 bases between them. Germline-derived CDR1 and CDR2 are MDHEN and SYDVKM. For the CDR3, the DNA is TGTGCCAGCAGCGATGACAGGCAAAACACCGGGGAGCTGTTTTTT. Residues: CASSDDRQNTGELFF. The full variable domain, rest sourced from reference TRBV28 and TRBJ2-2, is DVKVTQSSRYLVKRTGEKVFLECVQDMDHENMFWYRQDPGLGLRLIYFSYDVKMKEKGDIPEGYSVSREKKERFSLILESASTNQTSMYLCASSDDRQNTGELFFGEGSRLTVL.

The CDR3 sequence is CASSLLTGREGTQYF. Written as DNA, the CDR3 is TGCGCCAGCAGCTTGTTAACAGGGAGGGAAGGGACCCAGTACTTC. V is TRBV5-1 and J is TRBJ2-5, with D possibly TRBD2 on 7 matching bases. The CDR3 covers 15 residues. Looked up from germline, CDR1 is SGHRS and CDR2 is YFSETQ. V was clipped by 1 base and J by 7 bases, with 17 bases between them.

This rearrangement joins TRBV7-9 to TRBJ1-1, with 9 bases identical to TRBD1. V trimming: 2 bases; J trimming: 4 bases; junction bases outside the gene matches: 8. Germline CDR1 is SEHNR and CDR2 is FQNEAQ (reference sequence). CDR3 length: 16 amino acids. The CDR3 is CASSLTRTGAPTEAFF. CDR3 sequence (DNA): TGTGCCAGCAGCTTAACCAGGACAGGGGCCCCCACTGAAGCTTTCTTT. Using reference TRBV7-9 and TRBJ1-1 for the parts outside the CDR3, the full variable domain is DTGVSQNPRHKITKRGQNVTFRCDPISEHNRLYWYRQTLGQGPEFLTYFQNEAQLEKSRLLSDRFSAERPKGSFSTLEIQRTEQGDSAMYLCASSLTRTGAPTEAFFGQGTRLTVV.

This clone has just one count. This sequence joins TRBV9 and TRBJ2-7; weak D call: TRBD1 (6 bases). The CDR3 has 16 amino acids. The V end lost 1 base, the J end lost 0 bases, and 14 bases lay between the germline ends. Germline loops: CDR1 SGDLS, CDR2 YYNGEE. The CDR3, as DNA: TGTGCCAGCAGCGTACAGTTCGGGACAAGCTCCTACGAGCAGTACTTC. This encodes CASSVQFGTSSYEQYF.

V gene TRBV20-1 combines with J gene TRBJ1-1; 9 bases are shared with TRBD1. Germline V CDR1 and CDR2: DFQATT, SNEGSKA (reference sequence). The ends lost 3 bases at V and 5 bases at J; junction bases unmatched: 10. The CDR3 runs to 15 residues. The CDR3 sequence is CSASITGGGRTEAFF. CDR3 DNA: TGCAGTGCTAGTATTACAGGGGGCGGGAGGACTGAAGCTTTCTTT.

This sequence joins TRBV20-1 and TRBJ1-1; D is unresolved. This CDR3 region has 11 residues. Trimming pared 6 bases from V and 9 bases from J, leaving 14 bases between. Germline lookup yields CDR1 DFQATT and CDR2 SNEGSKA (reference sequence). CDR3 sequence reads: CSAPGSAQAFF. The DNA for the CDR3 is TGCAGTGCCCCGGGAAGCGCTCAAGCTTTCTTT.

J is TRBJ2-7 and V is TRBV4-1, with TRBD2 identical over 10 bases. Germline V CDR1 and CDR2: MGHRA, YSYEKL. J was trimmed by 3 bases and V by 4 bases; bases with no gene match: 9. The CDR3 totals 16 residues. Written as DNA, the CDR3 is TGCGCCAGCAGCCTTAATGCAGGGACTAGCGTCTACGAGCAGTACTTC. Protein product: CASSLNAGTSVYEQYF.

The chain couples TRBV28 to TRBJ1-2; TRBD1 might be the D (6 bases). Trimming left V 6 bases short and J 5 bases short, with 10 bases between. Germline V gene lookup returns CDR1 MDHEN and CDR2 SYDVKM. This CDR3 has 12 amino acids. CDR3 sequence reads: CASRFTGYGYTF. CDR3 nucleotides: TGTGCCAGCAGGTTTACAGGGTATGGCTACACCTTC.

V usage is TRBV27 and J usage is TRBJ1-6; D is perhaps TRBD1 (6 bases). Trimming left V 2 bases short and J 5 bases short, with 7 bases between. CDR1 is MNHEY, CDR2 SMNVEV, per germline (reference sequence). This CDR3 contains 14 residues. The CDR3 DNA is TGTGCCAGCAGTTTAGGGACAAATAATTCACCCCTCCACTTT. It yields the protein CASSLGTNNSPLHF.

The chain uses TRBV19 and TRBJ2-1; tentatively, D is TRBD2 (7 bases). The V gene lost 2 bases and the J gene lost 9 bases, with 17 bases spanning the gap. The CDR3 consists of 15 residues. Germline CDR1 and CDR2: LNHDA and SQIVND (reference sequence). The CDR3 region is CASSIIRGAGFEQFF. In DNA, the CDR3 is TGTGCCAGTAGTATAATACGGGGGGCCGGGTTTGAGCAGTTCTTC.

The V and J genes are TRBV6-6 and TRBJ2-7; D call uncertain. Trimming took off 0 bases at V and 5 bases at J, with 11 bases between the two ends. Germline V gives CDR1 MNHNY, CDR2 SVGAGI (reference sequence). The CDR3 covers 14 residues. CDR3 loop: CASSYSGSSHEQYF. Here the CDR3 DNA reads TGTGCCAGCAGTTACTCGGGTTCTAGTCACGAGCAGTACTTC.

J is TRBJ2-7 and V is TRBV3-1 (or the pseudogene TRBV3-2); a possible D gene is TRBD2 (6 bases). The CDR3 is 12 residues long. Between the trimmed V and J ends, which lost 4 bases and 7 bases, there was a span of 11 bases. CDR1 and CDR2 from the germline V gene are LGHDT and YNNKEL (reference sequence). The CDR3 loop is CASSPGTGEQYF. The CDR3 DNA is TGTGCCAGCAGCCCCGGGACTGGGGAGCAGTACTTC.

The rearrangement uses TRBV5-4 and TRBJ1-3; TRBD1 might be the D (6 bases). This CDR3 has 17 amino acids. V lost 4 bases and J 0 bases, leaving 17 bases between the germline ends. Germline V gene data show CDR1 as SGHNT and CDR2 as YYREEE (reference sequence). CDR3 sequence (DNA): TGTGCCAGCAGCATCCCCCAACAGGGAACCTCTGGAAACACCATATATTTT. This translates into CASSIPQQGTSGNTIYF. Looking up the rest from reference TRBV5-4 and TRBJ1-3 gives the full variable domain: ETGVTQSPTHLIKTRGQQVTLRCSSQSGHNTVSWYQQALGQGPQFIFQYYREEENGRGNFPPRFSGLQFPNYSSELNVNALELDDSALYLCASSIPQQGTSGNTIYFGEGSWLTVV.

The chain recombines TRBV4-1 with TRBJ2-5, with no clear D. CDR1 MGHRA and CDR2 YSYEKL come from the germline V gene. V dropped 1 base and J dropped 5 bases, with 17 bases sitting between them. This CDR3 region has 16 residues. The CDR3 region has the DNA TGCGCCAGCAGCCAAGTAGAGTCCCCGGGTGAGGAGACCCAGTACTTC. It yields the protein CASSQVESPGEETQYF.

The chain links TRBV6-4 to TRBJ2-3, with TRBD2 matching 9 bases. Germline V gives CDR1 MRHNA, CDR2 SNTAGT. The CDR3 runs to 19 residues. Unmatched junction bases numbered 13, after V lost 2 bases and J lost 1 base. The CDR3 DNA reads as TGTGCCAGCAGTGACGAACTAGCGGGTCCTCAGGTAGGCACAGATACGCAGTATTTT. This codes for CASSDELAGPQVGTDTQYF.

This clone was counted only a few times. This chain joins TRBV7-9 and TRBJ2-7; 7 nucleotides line up with TRBD1. The CDR3 has 15 amino acids. The V gene's germline CDR1 is SEHNR and CDR2 FQNEAQ (reference sequence). V lost 4 bases and J lost 3; bases outside the gene matches: 9. The CDR3 reads CASSWRQGPYYEQYF. CDR3 sequence (DNA): TGTGCCAGCAGCTGGAGACAGGGACCTTACTACGAGCAGTACTTC.

This clone was found once. This sequence joins TRBV11-2 and TRBJ1-1; D is undetermined. Per germline, CDR1 SGHAT and CDR2 FQNNGV. The CDR3 contains 15 residues. Trimming took off 5 bases at V and 1 base at J, with 14 bases between the two ends. The CDR3 bases are TGTGCCAGCAGCCCACGCCGGGGAACGAACACTGAAGCTTTCTTT. Its translation is CASSPRRGTNTEAFF. The full variable domain, with the rest looked up from reference TRBV11-2 and TRBJ1-1, is EAGVAQSPRYKIIEKRQSVAFWCNPISGHATLYWYQQILGQGPKLLIQFQNNGVVDDSQLPKDRFSAERLKGVDSTLKIQPAKLEDSAVYLCASSPRRGTNTEAFFGQGTRLTVV.

The rearrangement uses TRBV11-1 and TRBJ2-1; 7 bases map to TRBD2. Germline V CDR1 and CDR2: SGHAT, FQDESV (reference sequence). The CDR3 length is 16 residues. With 1 base clipped from V and 2 bases from J, the junction kept 5 bases outside the gene matches. CDR3 DNA sequence: TGTGCCAGCAGCTTAGTATGGGGGAGGGCCTACAATGAGCAGTTCTTC. It yields the protein CASSLVWGRAYNEQFF.

The sample holds one count of this clone. V gene TRBV7-8 combines with J gene TRBJ1-5; TRBD1 agrees at 8 bases. Trimming took 5 bases from V and 4 from J; bases not matched to a gene: 7. The CDR3 covers 15 residues. Germline lookup yields CDR1 SGHVS and CDR2 FQNEAQ. The CDR3 DNA reads as TGTGCCAGCAGCGCGCTACAGGGGGTAAATCAGCCCCAGCATTTT. It encodes CASSALQGVNQPQHF.